Listed here are 9 T cell receptor beta chains from one sample, sequenced in a study of T cell responses to AZD1222 COVID-19 vaccine. Measured with immunoSEQ multiplex PCR; TCRdb has only the in-frame clones, and not every one. The repertoire holds some 110,000 clones, with just under 95% as singletons. This sample comprised peripheral blood, obtained on day 0 of AZD1222 vaccination. The receptors were sampled from an adult in good health.

The rearrangement uses TRBV3-1 (or the pseudogene TRBV3-2) and TRBJ2-3; 7 nucleotides agree with TRBD1. Germline-derived CDR1 and CDR2 are LGHDT and YNNKEL (reference sequence). The CDR3 has 12 residues. V lost 5 bases to trimming and J lost 11 bases; unmatched junction nucleotides: 7. The CDR3 DNA follows: TGTGCCAGCAGCTTGACAGGGCTTAAGCAGTATTTT. This translates into CASSLTGLKQYF.

The sample holds one count of this clone. The gene calls are TRBV7-3 and TRBJ1-2, with 7 bases fitting TRBD1. Germline V gene sequence: CDR1 SGHTA, CDR2 FQGTGA. This CDR3 has 15 amino acids. Trimming removed 5 bases from V and 4 bases from J; junction bases left unmatched: 10. CDR3 coding DNA: TGTGCCAGCAGCCACCGACTAGACAGGGTCTATGGCTACACCTTC. Translating gives CASSHRLDRVYGYTF.

The CDR3 region has the DNA TGTGCCAGCAGCGGATTTTTGGGGCAGGCGCAAGAGACCCAGTACTTC. Protein product: CASSGFLGQAQETQYF. This rearrangement joins TRBV3-1 (or the pseudogene TRBV3-2) to TRBJ2-5; perhaps TRBD1 as D (5 bases). CDR1 is LGHDT, CDR2 YNNKEL, per germline (reference sequence). The CDR3 extends over 16 amino acids. V gave up 5 bases and J gave up 2 bases, with 18 bases separating them.

The rearrangement links TRBV11-2 to TRBJ1-3; unclear D gene. Trimming took 4 bases from V and 4 from J, leaving 14 bases between them. CDR1 and CDR2 from the germline V gene are SGHAT and FQNNGV. The CDR3 length is 15 residues. CDR3 coding DNA: TGTGCCAGCAGCTCTCAAGGGTATCTGGGAAACACCATATATTTT. As protein: CASSSQGYLGNTIYF.

The rearrangement joins TRBV16 to TRBJ1-2, with D tentatively TRBD1 (5 bases). Germline V gene lookup returns CDR1 KGHSY and CDR2 FQNENV. This CDR3 region has 12 residues. The germline V and J ends were trimmed by 3 bases and 11 bases, with 13 bases remaining between them. The CDR3 loop is CASSHGTPPYTF. The CDR3 DNA is TGTGCCAGCAGCCACGGGACGCCGCCTTACACCTTC.

The V call is TRBV5-5, the J call TRBJ1-1; D gene unclear. Trimming took 2 bases from V and 5 from J, leaving 16 bases between them. The CDR3 contains 15 residues. The V gene's germline CDR1 is SGHKS and CDR2 YYEKEE (reference sequence). The DNA of the CDR3 is TGTGCCAGCAGCTTCGAATCTAGGTTTATAACTGAAGCTTTCTTT. This encodes CASSFESRFITEAFF.

The chain uses TRBV10-3 and TRBJ1-5; D is possibly TRBD1 (5 bases). Trimming pared 4 bases from V and 6 bases from J, leaving 13 bases between. Germline V gene lookup returns CDR1 ENHRY and CDR2 SYGVKD. The CDR3 is 14 residues long. The DNA of the CDR3 is TGTGCCATCAGTGGGGGCCAGCTGGGTCAGCCCCAGCATTTT. It specifies CAISGGQLGQPQHF.

This chain uses TRBV3-1 (or the pseudogene TRBV3-2) with TRBJ2-1; 7 bases agree with TRBD1. This CDR3 has 17 residues. With V trimmed by 3 bases and J by 7 bases, 15 bases remained unmatched. CDR1 and CDR2 from the germline V gene are LGHDT and YNNKEL (reference sequence). The DNA of the CDR3 is TGTGCCAGCAGCCACGCTTTTCAGGGGGAGTTTTGGAATGAGCAGTTCTTC. This codes for CASSHAFQGEFWNEQFF.

CDR3 sequence (DNA): TGTGCCAGCCAACGGGCCGAGCAGTACTTC. Residues: CASQRAEQYF. V gene TRBV27 combines with J gene TRBJ2-7; no definite D call. The CDR3 has 10 amino acids. The germline CDR1 and CDR2 sequences are MNHEY and SMNVEV (reference sequence). The V end lost 8 bases, the J end lost 6 bases, and 8 bases lay between the germline ends.